The 13 T cell receptor beta chains in this list originate from one sample, sequenced in a study of cytomegalovirus exposure and HLA in healthy donors. PCR amplification relied on 60 Vbeta primers (plus 13 Jbeta primers). Sequencing used immunoSEQ multiplex PCR; TCRdb keeps in-frame clones, though not all of them. This table has about 140,000 clones, roughly 77% appearing once. Input material: PBMCs. Source of these receptors: a woman in her twenties or thirties in good health and CMV-seronegative.

This clone was counted a single time. The chain uses TRBV30 and TRBJ1-1; weak D call: TRBD1 (5 bases). The CDR3 consists of 14 residues. Looked up from germline, CDR1 is GTSNPN and CDR2 is SVGIG (reference sequence). V dropped 8 bases and J dropped 4 bases, with 20 bases sitting between them. CDR3 residues: CARQSGTGGTEAFF. The DNA for the CDR3 is TGTGCCCGACAATCAGGGACCGGGGGCACTGAAGCTTTCTTT.

The V and J genes are TRBV4-1 and TRBJ1-1; the D is unclear. V dropped 1 base and J dropped 5 bases, with 8 bases sitting between them. This CDR3 has 13 amino acids. Per germline, CDR1 MGHRA and CDR2 YSYEKL. This CDR3 reads CASSQARGTEAFF. DNA of the CDR3: TGCGCCAGCAGCCAAGCCCGGGGAACTGAAGCTTTCTTT.

The chain is built from TRBV5-1 and TRBJ2-1, with 9 bases that match TRBD2. The germline V gene has CDR1 SGHRS and CDR2 YFSETQ. V dropped 0 bases and J dropped 4; count of bases not matched to a gene: 5. CDR3 size: 16 residues. This CDR3 is CASSLAVAGVYNEQFF. CDR3 coding DNA: TGCGCCAGCAGCTTGGCCGTAGCGGGAGTATACAATGAGCAGTTCTTC.

The V gene is TRBV5-1, the J gene TRBJ2-3; perhaps TRBD1 as D (5 bases). V lost 0 bases, J lost 2 bases, and 13 bases lay in between. The CDR3 loop spans 16 amino acids. Germline V gives CDR1 SGHRS, CDR2 YFSETQ. The CDR3 DNA reads as TGCGCCAGCAGCTTGGGAATGGGGCTAGACACAGATACGCAGTATTTT. Translated, it gives CASSLGMGLDTDTQYF.

The chain recombines TRBV19 with TRBJ2-3; 10 positions agree with TRBD2. The CDR3 extends over 21 amino acids. Germline assignment: CDR1 LNHDA and CDR2 SQIVND (reference sequence). After removal of 3 bases from V and 13 bases from J, the junction contained 31 bases not matched to a gene. This CDR3 reads CASSIDSLSKVSSGRVLEEYF. In DNA form, the CDR3 reads TGTGCCAGTAGTATTGACTCGCTCTCTAAGGTGTCTAGCGGGAGAGTTTTAGAGGAGTATTTT.

This clone was detected only a few times. The sample has other DNA sequences that encode this CDR3 too. The rearrangement joins TRBV7-9 to TRBJ2-5, with D tentatively TRBD1 (6 bases). Germline V CDR1 and CDR2: SEHNR, FQNEAQ (reference sequence). V gave up 5 bases and J gave up 5 bases, with 9 bases separating them. CDR3 length: 12 amino acids. The CDR3 nucleotides are TGTGCCAGCAGCCCCCAGGGGGAGACCCAGTACTTC. Translation: CASSPQGETQYF. Using reference TRBV7-9 and TRBJ2-5 for the parts outside the CDR3, the full variable domain is DTGVSQNPRHKITKRGQNVTFRCDPISEHNRLYWYRQTLGQGPEFLTYFQNEAQLEKSRLLSDRFSAERPKGSFSTLEIQRTEQGDSAMYLCASSPQGETQYFGPGTRLLVL.

This chain joins TRBV6-5 and TRBJ1-1, with D uncertain. This CDR3 has 11 residues. Between the trimmed V and J ends, which lost 5 bases and 3 bases, there was a span of 4 bases. Looked up from germline, CDR1 is MNHEY and CDR2 is SVGAGI. CDR3 nucleotide sequence: TGTGCCAGCAGTCAATACACTGAAGCTTTCTTT. Its translation: CASSQYTEAFF.

This clone was observed a handful of times. The chain joins TRBV4-1 to TRBJ1-6, with a weak D call TRBD1 (6 bases). There are 18 residues in the CDR3. The V gene's germline CDR1 is MGHRA and CDR2 YSYEKL. Trimming took off 1 base at V and 7 bases at J, with 20 bases between the two ends. CDR3 protein: CASSQGSRTSTGNSPLHF. The CDR3 nucleotides are TGCGCCAGCAGCCAAGGATCCCGAACCTCGACAGGAAATTCACCCCTCCACTTT.

The chain couples TRBV19 to TRBJ2-1; TRBD1 aligns across 9 bases. CDR1 and CDR2 (germline): LNHDA, SQIVND (reference sequence). Unmatched junction bases numbered 11, after V lost 3 bases and J lost 5 bases. This CDR3 has 17 amino acids. The CDR3 here is CASSIFVGTGYDNEQFF. The CDR3 bases are TGTGCCAGTAGTATTTTTGTCGGGACAGGGTATGACAATGAGCAGTTCTTC.

CDR3 in DNA: TGTGCCAGTAGTATAGTTACGGGAACAGTTGGGTATGGCTACACCTTC. It specifies CASSIVTGTVGYGYTF. J is TRBJ1-2 and V is TRBV19; no definite D call. CDR3 length equals 16 residues. With 1 base removed from V and 5 bases from J, the gap between germline ends came to 17 bases. Germline V lookup: CDR1 LNHDA, CDR2 SQIVND (reference sequence). Combining the CDR3 with reference TRBV19 and TRBJ1-2 gives the whole variable domain DGGITQSPKYLFRKEGQNVTLSCEQNLNHDAMYWYRQDPGQGLRLIYYSQIVNDFQKGDIAEGYSVSREKKESFPLTVTSAQKNPTAFYLCASSIVTGTVGYGYTFGSGTRLTVV.

The genes are TRBV4-1 and TRBJ2-4; 11 bases map to TRBD1. The CDR3 is made up of 20 amino acids. V dropped 3 bases and J dropped 0; count of bases not matched to a gene: 13. Per germline, CDR1 MGHRA and CDR2 YSYEKL. As DNA, the CDR3 is TGCGCCAGCAGCCAGCTAACCGCGGGACAGGGGGGCCTAGCCAAAAACATTCAGTACTTC. As protein: CASSQLTAGQGGLAKNIQYF.

The V gene is TRBV7-6, the J gene TRBJ2-1; 12 bases are shared with TRBD2. The V and J ends lost 6 bases and 6 bases, in that order; junction bases with no gene match: 6. CDR1 and CDR2 (germline): SGHVS, FNYEAQ. This CDR3 has 15 residues. CDR3 residues: CASRASGRASNEQFF. The CDR3 DNA reads as TGTGCCAGCAGGGCTAGCGGGAGGGCGAGCAATGAGCAGTTCTTC.

This chain connects TRBV2 to TRBJ1-4; D remains unclear. The CDR3 totals 16 residues. Germline V gene data show CDR1 as SNHLY and CDR2 as FYNNEI. Trimming stripped 6 bases from V and 0 bases from J, with 14 bases between. CDR3 nucleotide sequence: TGTGCCAGCAGCGACATCGCGGGCCCAACTAATGAAAAACTGTTTTTT. It translates to CASSDIAGPTNEKLFF.